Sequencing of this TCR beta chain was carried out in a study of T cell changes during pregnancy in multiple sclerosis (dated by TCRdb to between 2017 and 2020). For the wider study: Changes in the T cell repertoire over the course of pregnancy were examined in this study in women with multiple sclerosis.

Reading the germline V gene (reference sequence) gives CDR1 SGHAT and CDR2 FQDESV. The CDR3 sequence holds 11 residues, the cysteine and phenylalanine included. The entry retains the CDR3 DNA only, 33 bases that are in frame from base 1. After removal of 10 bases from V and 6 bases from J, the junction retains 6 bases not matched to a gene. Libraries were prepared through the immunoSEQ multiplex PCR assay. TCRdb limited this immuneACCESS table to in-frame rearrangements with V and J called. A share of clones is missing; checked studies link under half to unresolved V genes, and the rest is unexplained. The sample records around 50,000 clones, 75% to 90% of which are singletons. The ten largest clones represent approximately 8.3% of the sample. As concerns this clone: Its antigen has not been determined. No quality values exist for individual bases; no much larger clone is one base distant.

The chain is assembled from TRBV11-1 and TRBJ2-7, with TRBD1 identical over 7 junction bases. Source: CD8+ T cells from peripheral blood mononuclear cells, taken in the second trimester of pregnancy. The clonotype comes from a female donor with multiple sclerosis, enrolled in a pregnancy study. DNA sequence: TGTGCCACCTCGAGGGGGCGCGAGCAGTACTTC. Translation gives CATSRGREQYF.